Listed below are T cell receptor beta chains from one sample, sequenced in a study of tumor and adjacent non-tumor tissue in lung cancer. One entry per CDR3 protein results from TCRdb running MiXCR on the multiplex PCR reads. This sample has 110,000 or so distinct CDR3 sequences, with 50% to 70% found just once. The sequenced material came from distant non-tumor lung tissue. The receptor source for this set is a man aged 60 to 69 with non-small cell lung cancer. CDR3s include the opening cysteine and the closing phenylalanine or tryptophan. The D gene is left open where the match is weak. Only some rows state a clone size, as once, few, many or a class for expanded clones.

J gene: TRBJ2-2; V gene: TRBV5-1; clone size: many; D gene: NA; CDR3 protein: CASSLDRSYTGELFF; CDR3 DNA: TGCGCCAGCAGCTTGGACAGATCCTACACCGGGGAGCTGTTTTTT
J gene: TRBJ1-2; V gene: TRBV6-2/TRBV6-3; clone size: many; D gene: NA; CDR3 protein: CASSYGIWDGYTF; CDR3 DNA: TGTGCCAGCAGTTACGGGATTTGGGATGGCTACACCTTC
J gene: TRBJ2-3; V gene: TRBV11-2; clone size: NA; D gene: TRBD2; CDR3 protein: CASSLAGGPGTDTQYF; CDR3 DNA: TGTGCCAGTAGCTTAGCGGGAGGCCCTGGCACAGATACGCAGTATTTT
J gene: TRBJ1-2; V gene: TRBV11-2; clone size: NA; D gene: TRBD1; CDR3 protein: CASSLDWTGDSYSYTF; CDR3 DNA: TGTGCCAGCAGCTTAGACTGGACAGGGGACTCCTATAGCTATACCTTC
J gene: TRBJ2-1; V gene: TRBV10-1; clone size: NA; D gene: NA; CDR3 protein: CASSAGTGLMNEQFF; CDR3 DNA: TGTGCCAGCAGTGCCGGAACAGGGTTGATGAATGAGCAGTTCTTC
J gene: TRBJ2-5; V gene: TRBV7-9; clone size: NA; D gene: NA; CDR3 protein: CASSPTLGREEVQYF; CDR3 DNA: TGTGCCAGCAGCCCCACGTTGGGCAGGGAAGAGGTCCAGTACTTC
J gene: TRBJ2-2; V gene: TRBV12-3/TRBV12-4; clone size: many; D gene: NA; CDR3 protein: CASSSPPTANTGELFF; CDR3 DNA: TGTGCCAGCTCCAGCCCCCCGACAGCGAACACCGGGGAGCTGTTTTTT
J gene: TRBJ2-3; V gene: TRBV11-1; clone size: NA; D gene: NA; CDR3 protein: CAGSLVGYTNTQYF; CDR3 DNA: TGTGCCGGCAGCTTAGTCGGCTACACAAATACACAGTATTTT
J gene: TRBJ2-1; V gene: TRBV6-6; clone size: NA; D gene: TRBD2; CDR3 protein: CANMGAGGQRKQGYNKQFF; CDR3 DNA: TGTGCCAACATGGGAGCGGGAGGGCAGAGGAAGCAGGGCTACAATAAGCAGTTCTTC
J gene: TRBJ2-7; V gene: TRBV12-3/TRBV12-4; clone size: NA; D gene: NA; CDR3 protein: CVRSPLESYEQYF; CDR3 DNA: TGTGTCAGGAGCCCCCTGGAGAGCTACGAGCAGTACTTC
J gene: TRBJ2-1; V gene: TRBV24-1; clone size: NA; D gene: NA; CDR3 protein: CATSDLTTTSYNEQFF; CDR3 DNA: TGTGCCACCAGTGATCTGACAACTACTTCCTACAATGAGCAGTTCTTC
J gene: TRBJ1-2; V gene: TRBV20-1; clone size: NA; D gene: TRBD1; CDR3 protein: CSASAPGQENYGYTF; CDR3 DNA: TGCAGTGCTAGCGCACCGGGACAGGAAAACTATGGCTACACCTTC
J gene: TRBJ2-7; V gene: TRBV11-3; clone size: NA; D gene: TRBD2; CDR3 protein: CTIRRASGGSYEQYF; CDR3 DNA: TGTACCATTAGGAGGGCTAGCGGGGGCTCCTACGAGCAGTACTTC
J gene: TRBJ2-2; V gene: TRBV12-3/TRBV12-4; clone size: once; D gene: NA; CDR3 protein: CASSPSGLGGTEELFF; CDR3 DNA: TGCGCCAGCAGTCCCTCAGGGCTCGGTGGCACCGAGGAGCTGTTTTTT
J gene: TRBJ2-5; V gene: TRBV28; clone size: medium-sized; D gene: NA; CDR3 protein: CASSLSVREETQYF; CDR3 DNA: TGTGCCAGCAGTTTATCAGTCAGGGAAGAGACCCAGTACTTC
J gene: TRBJ2-7; V gene: TRBV6-1; clone size: NA; D gene: NA; CDR3 protein: CASSGAGQSEQYF; CDR3 DNA: TGTGCCAGCAGTGGCGCTGGACAATCCGAGCAGTACTTC
J gene: TRBJ1-1; V gene: TRBV7-9; clone size: NA; D gene: NA; CDR3 protein: CASSQRDPLNTEAFF; CDR3 DNA: TGTGCCAGCAGCCAAAGGGATCCCCTGAACACTGAAGCTTTCTTT
J gene: TRBJ2-2; V gene: TRBV4-1; clone size: NA; D gene: NA; CDR3 protein: CAGSLSGSNTRELFF; CDR3 DNA: TGCGCCGGCAGCTTAAGCGGATCGAACACCAGGGAGCTGTTTTTT
J gene: TRBJ2-7; V gene: TRBV5-4; clone size: many; D gene: TRBD1; CDR3 protein: CASSPDRGTYEQYF; CDR3 DNA: TGTGCCAGCAGCCCGGACAGGGGCACCTACGAGCAGTACTTC
J gene: TRBJ1-2; V gene: TRBV4-2; clone size: NA; D gene: NA; CDR3 protein: CANSQDMLGTSNYGYTF; CDR3 DNA: TGTGCCAACAGCCAAGATATGTTAGGGACGTCTAACTATGGCTACACCTTT
J gene: TRBJ1-5; V gene: TRBV6-6; clone size: NA; D gene: NA; CDR3 protein: CASSYGRVGSQPQHF; CDR3 DNA: TGTGCCAGCAGTTACGGGAGGGTTGGCAGTCAGCCCCAGCATTTT
J gene: TRBJ1-4; V gene: TRBV7-9; clone size: many; D gene: NA; CDR3 protein: CASSQNMVDEKLFF; CDR3 DNA: TGTGCCAGCAGCCAAAACATGGTGGATGAAAAACTGTTTTTT
J gene: TRBJ2-7; V gene: TRBV5-1; clone size: many; D gene: TRBD2; CDR3 protein: CASSLESSGGYEQYF; CDR3 DNA: TGCGCCAGCAGCTTGGAGTCTAGCGGGGGTTACGAGCAGTACTTC
J gene: TRBJ2-1; V gene: TRBV11-1; clone size: medium-sized; D gene: NA; CDR3 protein: CASRRGTINEQFF; CDR3 DNA: TGTGCCAGCAGGAGAGGGACAATCAATGAGCAGTTCTTC
J gene: TRBJ2-3; V gene: TRBV5-1; clone size: many; D gene: TRBD2; CDR3 protein: CASRHSGTGTDTQYF; CDR3 DNA: TGCGCCAGCAGACATAGCGGGACCGGCACAGATACGCAGTATTTT
J gene: TRBJ2-5; V gene: TRBV6-2/TRBV6-3; clone size: NA; D gene: NA; CDR3 protein: CASSYGDTETQYF; CDR3 DNA: TGTGCCAGCAGTTACGGCGACACTGAGACCCAGTACTTC
J gene: TRBJ1-3; V gene: TRBV9; clone size: NA; D gene: TRBD1; CDR3 protein: CASSKGQGNTIYF; CDR3 DNA: TGTGCCAGCAGCAAGGGACAGGGAAACACCATATATTTT
J gene: TRBJ2-5; V gene: TRBV12-3/TRBV12-4; clone size: NA; D gene: NA; CDR3 protein: CANSFPSGIRETQYF; CDR3 DNA: TGTGCCAACAGTTTCCCTAGTGGGATTCGAGAGACCCAGTACTTC
J gene: TRBJ1-4; V gene: TRBV11-2; clone size: NA; D gene: NA; CDR3 protein: CASSEWLGEKPFF; CDR3 DNA: TGTGCCAGCAGCGAGTGGCTGGGTGAAAAACCGTTTTTT
J gene: TRBJ1-2; V gene: TRBV12-3/TRBV12-4; clone size: many; D gene: NA; CDR3 protein: CASRGTGTQNGYTF; CDR3 DNA: TGTGCCAGCAGGGGGACCGGGACCCAGAATGGCTACACCTTC
J gene: TRBJ2-1; V gene: TRBV6-2/TRBV6-3; clone size: many; D gene: TRBD2; CDR3 protein: CASSYGGSGSVVYEQFF; CDR3 DNA: TGTGCCAGCAGTTACGGCGGTAGCGGGAGTGTTGTTTATGAGCAGTTCTTC
J gene: TRBJ2-7; V gene: TRBV11-2; clone size: NA; D gene: TRBD2; CDR3 protein: CAGSLGASGYSYEQYF; CDR3 DNA: TGCGCTGGCAGCTTGGGGGCTAGCGGGTACTCCTACGAGCAGTACTTC
J gene: TRBJ1-2; V gene: TRBV29-1; clone size: NA; D gene: NA; CDR3 protein: CSTRERGFGYTF; CDR3 DNA: TGCAGCACTAGGGAGAGGGGATTTGGCTACACCTTC
J gene: TRBJ2-3; V gene: TRBV20-1; clone size: once; D gene: TRBD2; CDR3 protein: CSAIAFSGGPIDTQYF; CDR3 DNA: TGCAGTGCAATAGCCTTTAGCGGGGGCCCCATAGACACGCAGTATTTT
J gene: TRBJ2-1; V gene: TRBV6-1; clone size: many; D gene: NA; CDR3 protein: CASSEGDGLSYNEQFF; CDR3 DNA: TGTGCCAGCAGTGAAGGGGATGGGCTGTCCTACAATGAGCAGTTCTTC
J gene: TRBJ1-5; V gene: TRBV7-8; clone size: NA; D gene: TRBD1; CDR3 protein: CASSRTGGSNQPQHF; CDR3 DNA: TGTGCCAGCAGCAGAACAGGGGGTAGCAATCAGCCCCAGCATTTT
J gene: TRBJ2-1; V gene: TRBV20-1; clone size: NA; D gene: TRBD2; CDR3 protein: CSARGGLIAGGPYNEQFF; CDR3 DNA: TGCAGTGCTAGAGGGGGTCTCATAGCGGGAGGCCCCTACAATGAGCAGTTCTTC